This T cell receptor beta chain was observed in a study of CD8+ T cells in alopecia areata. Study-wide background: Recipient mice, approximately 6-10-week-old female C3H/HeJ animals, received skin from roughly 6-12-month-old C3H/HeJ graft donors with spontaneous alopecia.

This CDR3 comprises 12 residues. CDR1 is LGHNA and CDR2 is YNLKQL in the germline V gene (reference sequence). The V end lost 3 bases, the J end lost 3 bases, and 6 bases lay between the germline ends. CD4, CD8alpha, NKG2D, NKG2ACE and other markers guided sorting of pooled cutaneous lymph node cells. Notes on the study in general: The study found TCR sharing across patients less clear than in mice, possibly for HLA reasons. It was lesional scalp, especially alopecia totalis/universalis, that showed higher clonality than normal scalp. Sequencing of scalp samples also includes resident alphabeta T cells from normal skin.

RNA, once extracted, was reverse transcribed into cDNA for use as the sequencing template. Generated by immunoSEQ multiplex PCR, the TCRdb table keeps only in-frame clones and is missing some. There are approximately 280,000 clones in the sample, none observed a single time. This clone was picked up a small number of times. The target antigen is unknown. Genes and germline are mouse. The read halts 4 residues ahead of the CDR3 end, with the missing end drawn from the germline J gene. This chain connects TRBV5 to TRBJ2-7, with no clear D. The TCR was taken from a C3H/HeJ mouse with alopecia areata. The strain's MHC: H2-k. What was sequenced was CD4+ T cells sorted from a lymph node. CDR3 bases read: TGTGCCAGCAGCCACGCAGACTAT. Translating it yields CASSHADY. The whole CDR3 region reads CASSHADYEQYF.